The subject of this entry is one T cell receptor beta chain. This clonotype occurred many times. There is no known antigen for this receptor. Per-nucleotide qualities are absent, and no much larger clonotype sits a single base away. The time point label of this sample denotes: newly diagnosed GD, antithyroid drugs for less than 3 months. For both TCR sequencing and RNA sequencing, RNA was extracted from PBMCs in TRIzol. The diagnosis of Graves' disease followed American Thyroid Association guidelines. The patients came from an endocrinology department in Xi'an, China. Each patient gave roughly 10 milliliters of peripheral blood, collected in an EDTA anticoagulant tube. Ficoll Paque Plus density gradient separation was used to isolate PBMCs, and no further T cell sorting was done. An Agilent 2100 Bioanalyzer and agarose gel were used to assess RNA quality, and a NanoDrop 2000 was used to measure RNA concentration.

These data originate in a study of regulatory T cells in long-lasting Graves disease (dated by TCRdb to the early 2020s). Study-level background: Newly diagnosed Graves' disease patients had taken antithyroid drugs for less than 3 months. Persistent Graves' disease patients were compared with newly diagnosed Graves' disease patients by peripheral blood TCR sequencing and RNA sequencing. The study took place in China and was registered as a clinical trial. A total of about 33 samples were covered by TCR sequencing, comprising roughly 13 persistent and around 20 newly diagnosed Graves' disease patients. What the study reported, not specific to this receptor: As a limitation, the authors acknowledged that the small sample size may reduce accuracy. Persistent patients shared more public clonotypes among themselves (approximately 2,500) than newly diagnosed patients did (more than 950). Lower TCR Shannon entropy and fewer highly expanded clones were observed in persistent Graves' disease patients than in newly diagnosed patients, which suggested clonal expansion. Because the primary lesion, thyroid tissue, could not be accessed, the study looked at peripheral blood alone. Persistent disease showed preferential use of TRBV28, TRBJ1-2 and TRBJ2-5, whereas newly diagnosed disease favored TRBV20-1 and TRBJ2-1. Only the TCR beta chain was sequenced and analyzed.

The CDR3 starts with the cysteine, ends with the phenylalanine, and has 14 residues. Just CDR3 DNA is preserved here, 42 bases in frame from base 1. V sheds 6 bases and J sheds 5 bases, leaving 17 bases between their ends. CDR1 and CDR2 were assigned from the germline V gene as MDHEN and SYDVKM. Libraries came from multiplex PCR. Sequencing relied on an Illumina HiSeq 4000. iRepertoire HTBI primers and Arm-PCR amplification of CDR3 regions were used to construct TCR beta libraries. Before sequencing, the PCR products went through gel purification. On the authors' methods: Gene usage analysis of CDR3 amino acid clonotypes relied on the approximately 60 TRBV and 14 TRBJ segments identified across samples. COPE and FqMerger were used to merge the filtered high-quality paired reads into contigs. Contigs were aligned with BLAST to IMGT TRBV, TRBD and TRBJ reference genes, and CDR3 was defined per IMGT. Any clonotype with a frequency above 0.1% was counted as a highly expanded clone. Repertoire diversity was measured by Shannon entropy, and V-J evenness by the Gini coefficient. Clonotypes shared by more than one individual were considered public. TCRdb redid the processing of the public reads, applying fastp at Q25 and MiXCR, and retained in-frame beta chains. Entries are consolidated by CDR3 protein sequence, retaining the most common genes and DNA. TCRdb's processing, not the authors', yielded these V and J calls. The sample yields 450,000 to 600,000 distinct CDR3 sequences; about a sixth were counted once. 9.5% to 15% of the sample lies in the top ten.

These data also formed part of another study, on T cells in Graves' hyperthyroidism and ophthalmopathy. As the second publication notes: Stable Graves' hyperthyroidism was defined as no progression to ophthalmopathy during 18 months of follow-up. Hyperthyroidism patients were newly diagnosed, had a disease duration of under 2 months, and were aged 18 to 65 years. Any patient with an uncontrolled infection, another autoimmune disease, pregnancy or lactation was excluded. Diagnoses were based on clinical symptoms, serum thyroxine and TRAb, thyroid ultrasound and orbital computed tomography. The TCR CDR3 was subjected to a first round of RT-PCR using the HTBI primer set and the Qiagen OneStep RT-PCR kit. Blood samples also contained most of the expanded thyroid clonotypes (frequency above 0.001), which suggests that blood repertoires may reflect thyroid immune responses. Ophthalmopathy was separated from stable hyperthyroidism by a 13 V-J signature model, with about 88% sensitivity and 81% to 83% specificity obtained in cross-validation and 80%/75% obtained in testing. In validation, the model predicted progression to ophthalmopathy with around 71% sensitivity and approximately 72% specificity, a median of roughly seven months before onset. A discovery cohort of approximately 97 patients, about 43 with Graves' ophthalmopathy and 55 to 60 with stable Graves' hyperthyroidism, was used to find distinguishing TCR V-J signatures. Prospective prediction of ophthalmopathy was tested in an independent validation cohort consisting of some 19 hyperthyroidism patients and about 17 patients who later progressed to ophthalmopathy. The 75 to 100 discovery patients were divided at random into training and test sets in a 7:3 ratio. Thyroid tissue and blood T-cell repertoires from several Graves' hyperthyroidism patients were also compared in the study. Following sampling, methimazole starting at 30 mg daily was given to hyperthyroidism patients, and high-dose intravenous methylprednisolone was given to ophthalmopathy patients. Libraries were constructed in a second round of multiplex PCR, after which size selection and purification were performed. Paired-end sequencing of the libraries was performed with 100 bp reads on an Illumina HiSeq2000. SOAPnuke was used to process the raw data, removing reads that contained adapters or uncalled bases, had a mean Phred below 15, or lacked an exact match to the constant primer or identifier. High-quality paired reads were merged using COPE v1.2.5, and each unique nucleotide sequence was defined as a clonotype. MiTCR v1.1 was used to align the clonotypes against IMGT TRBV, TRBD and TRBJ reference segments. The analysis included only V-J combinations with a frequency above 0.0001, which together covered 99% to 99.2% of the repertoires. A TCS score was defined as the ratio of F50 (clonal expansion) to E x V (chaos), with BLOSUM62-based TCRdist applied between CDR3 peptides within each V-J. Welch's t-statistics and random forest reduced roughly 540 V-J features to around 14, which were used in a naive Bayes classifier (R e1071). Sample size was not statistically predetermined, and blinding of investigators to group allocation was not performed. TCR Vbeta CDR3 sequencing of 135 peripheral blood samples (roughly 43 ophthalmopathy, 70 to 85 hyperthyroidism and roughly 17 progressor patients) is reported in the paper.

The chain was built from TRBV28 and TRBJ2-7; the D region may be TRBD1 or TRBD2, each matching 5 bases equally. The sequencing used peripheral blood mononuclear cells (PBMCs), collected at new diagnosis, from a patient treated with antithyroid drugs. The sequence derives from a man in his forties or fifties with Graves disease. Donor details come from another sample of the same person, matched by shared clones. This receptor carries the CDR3 CASRGDRLRDEQYF. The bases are TGTGCCAGCAGGGGGGACCGATTAAGAGACGAGCAGTACTTC. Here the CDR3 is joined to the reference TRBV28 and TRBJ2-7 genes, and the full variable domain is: DVKVTQSSRYLVKRTGEKVFLECVQDMDHENMFWYRQDPGLGLRLIYFSYDVKMKEKGDIPEGYSVSREKKERFSLILESASTNQTSMYLCASRGDRLRDEQYFGPGTRLTVT.